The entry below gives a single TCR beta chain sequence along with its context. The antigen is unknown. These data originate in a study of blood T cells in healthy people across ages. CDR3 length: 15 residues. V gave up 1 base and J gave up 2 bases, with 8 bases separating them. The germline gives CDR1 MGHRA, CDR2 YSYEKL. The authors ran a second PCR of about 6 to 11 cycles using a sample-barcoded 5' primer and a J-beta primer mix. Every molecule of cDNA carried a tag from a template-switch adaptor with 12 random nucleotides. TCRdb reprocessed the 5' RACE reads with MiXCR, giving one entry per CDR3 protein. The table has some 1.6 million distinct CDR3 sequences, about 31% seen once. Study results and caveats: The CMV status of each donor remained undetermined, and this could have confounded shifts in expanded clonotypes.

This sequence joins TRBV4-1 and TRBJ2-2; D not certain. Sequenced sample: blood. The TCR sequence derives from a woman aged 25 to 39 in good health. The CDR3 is CASSQGVFNTGELFF. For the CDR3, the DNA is TGCGCCAGCAGCCAAGGTGTATTTAACACCGGGGAGCTGTTTTTT.